A selection of T cell receptor beta chains follows, all from one sample in a study of blood T cell repertoires in COVID-19. Some clones are missing from TCRdb's copy, which holds only in-frame ones; the method was immunoSEQ multiplex PCR. This table holds over 250,000 clones, around nine tenths found once. The specimen was peripheral blood. Source of these receptors: a woman in her thirties or forties who had recovered from COVID-19. CDR3s include the opening cysteine and the closing phenylalanine or tryptophan. A D gene is named only where the DNA matches it firmly. The size of a clone is reported for some rows only, either as once, few or many, or as a class for expanded clones.

clone size,V gene,J gene,D gene,CDR3 protein,CDR3 DNA
NA,TRBV27,TRBJ2-2,NA,CASSSWPPGELFF,TGTGCCAGTTCTTCATGGCCCCCCGGGGAGCTGTTTTTT
NA,TRBV9,TRBJ1-2,TRBD1,CASSVRGGQGEGYTF,TGTGCCAGCAGCGTGAGGGGAGGACAGGGGGAGGGCTACACCTTC
NA,TRBV30,TRBJ1-1,NA,CACPQVGGAFF,TGTGCCTGTCCCCAGGTTGGGGGGGCTTTCTTT
few,TRBV9,TRBJ2-5,NA,CASSVRPGGPAGETQYF,TGTGCCAGCAGCGTACGCCCGGGCGGACCGGCGGGGGAGACCCAGTACTTC
NA,TRBV15,TRBJ1-4,TRBD1,CATSRTTGGGEKLFF,TGTGCCACCAGCAGAACGACAGGGGGCGGTGAAAAACTGTTTTTT
NA,TRBV30,TRBJ2-3,TRBD2,CAWSEGTSGTGTDTQYF,TGTGCCTGGAGTGAGGGGACTAGCGGGACGGGCACAGATACGCAGTATTTT
NA,TRBV5-1,TRBJ2-1,TRBD2,CASSLASGRYNEQFF,TGCGCCAGCAGCTTGGCTAGCGGGAGGTACAATGAGCAGTTCTTC
NA,TRBV5-6,TRBJ1-3,NA,CASTPRGSGNTIYF,TGTGCCAGCACCCCCCGGGGGTCTGGAAACACCATATATTTT
NA,TRBV7-2,TRBJ2-7,TRBD1,CASSLGRQGAEQYF,TGTGCCAGCAGCTTAGGGAGACAGGGAGCCGAGCAGTACTTC
NA,TRBV5-1,TRBJ1-6,TRBD1,CASSLATDRGSPLHF,TGCGCCAGCAGCTTGGCCACCGACAGGGGGTCACCCCTCCACTTT
NA,TRBV6-5,TRBJ2-7,NA,CASSYRGRGDYEQYF,TGTGCCAGCAGTTACCGAGGCAGGGGGGACTACGAGCAGTACTTC
NA,TRBV30,TRBJ1-3,TRBD1,CAGDRGSGNTIYF,TGTGCCGGAGACAGGGGTTCTGGAAACACCATATATTTT
once,TRBV30,TRBJ2-6,NA,CAWTQVPSGANVLTF,TGTGCCTGGACGCAGGTCCCCTCTGGGGCCAACGTCCTGACTTTC
NA,TRBV19,TRBJ1-5,NA,CASSRQDQPQHF,TGTGCCAGTAGTAGACAGGACCAGCCCCAGCATTTT
NA,TRBV7-9,TRBJ2-7,TRBD1,CASSLGQGDSYEQYF,TGTGCCAGCAGCTTGGGGCAGGGGGACTCCTACGAGCAGTACTTC
NA,TRBV5-6,TRBJ2-1,TRBD2,CASSFGGSNHNEQFF,TGTGCCAGCAGCTTTGGCGGGAGTAACCACAATGAGCAGTTCTTC
NA,TRBV14,TRBJ1-2,NA,CASSRGTYTHLDYGYTF,TGTGCCAGCAGCCGGGGGACATACACCCACCTGGACTATGGCTACACCTTC
NA,TRBV7-2,TRBJ2-7,TRBD2,CASSAPTSPPAEQYF,TGTGCCAGCAGCGCCCCGACTAGCCCACCGGCCGAGCAGTACTTC
NA,TRBV25-1,TRBJ2-3,NA,CASSPTLPFGGDTQYF,TGTGCCAGCAGTCCGACACTACCCTTCGGAGGAGATACGCAGTATTTT
NA,TRBV11-2,TRBJ1-3,NA,CASSPSTGSGNTIYF,TGTGCCAGCAGCCCAAGCACAGGGTCGGGAAACACCATATATTTT
once,TRBV6-2/TRBV6-3,TRBJ1-5,TRBD1,CASSSWQGAELGIGQPQHF,TGTGCCAGCAGTTCTTGGCAGGGGGCAGAGTTGGGAATAGGTCAGCCCCAGCATTTT
NA,TRBV27,TRBJ1-5,NA,CASSFAGNQPQHF,TGTGCCAGCAGTTTTGCGGGCAATCAGCCCCAGCATTTT
NA,TRBV7-9,TRBJ2-2,TRBD1,CASSSWDRDTGELFF,TGTGCCAGCAGCTCCTGGGACAGGGACACCGGGGAGCTGTTTTTT
NA,TRBV4-3,TRBJ1-2,TRBD1,CASSQVRQGAGGYTF,TGCGCCAGCAGCCAAGTTCGGCAGGGGGCGGGTGGCTACACCTTC
NA,TRBV9,TRBJ1-6,NA,CASSPPGGGSPLHF,TGTGCCAGCAGCCCCCCCGGGGGGGGTTCACCCCTCCACTTT
NA,TRBV5-1,TRBJ1-6,TRBD1,CASSPDRVRNSPLHF,TGCGCCAGCAGCCCGGACAGGGTGCGAAATTCACCCCTCCACTTT
NA,TRBV7-2,TRBJ1-1,TRBD1,CASTPDRASAEAFF,TGTGCCAGCACCCCGGACAGGGCCTCCGCTGAAGCTTTCTTT
NA,TRBV6-2/TRBV6-3,TRBJ1-5,TRBD1,CASSYTGTGYQPQHF,TGTGCCAGCAGTTACACCGGGACAGGATATCAGCCCCAGCATTTT
once,TRBV19,TRBJ1-2,TRBD1,CASRVGDRAGYGYTF,TGTGCCAGTAGGGTCGGGGACAGGGCTGGCTATGGCTACACCTTC
NA,TRBV29-1,TRBJ1-1,TRBD1,CSVGRTGDTEAFF,TGCAGCGTTGGTCGGACAGGGGACACTGAAGCTTTCTTT
NA,TRBV13,TRBJ1-2,NA,CASSPGGGGYGYTF,TGTGCCAGCAGCCCCGGGGGGGGCGGCTATGGCTACACCTTC
NA,TRBV23-1,TRBJ2-6,NA,CASSQSGARGYSGANVLTF,TGCGCCAGCAGTCAATCGGGGGCTAGGGGGTACTCTGGGGCCAACGTCCTGACTTTC
NA,TRBV7-9,TRBJ2-3,TRBD2,CASSLGLAEGDTQYF,TGTGCCAGCAGCTTAGGGCTAGCGGAGGGGGATACGCAGTATTTT
NA,TRBV6-5,TRBJ1-5,TRBD1,CASRRTGDPNQPQHF,TGTGCCAGCAGAAGGACAGGGGACCCCAATCAGCCCCAGCATTTT
NA,TRBV23-1,TRBJ1-5,NA,CASSKLNQPQHF,TGCGCCAGCAGTAAACTTAATCAGCCCCAGCATTTT